What follows are 12 T cell receptor beta chains derived from one specimen sequenced in a study of cytomegalovirus exposure and HLA in healthy donors. The study ran its PCR with 60 Vbeta and 13 Jbeta primers. Sequenced by immunoSEQ multiplex PCR; TCRdb stores in-frame clones only, minus some. Of some 110,000 clones in the sample, roughly 13% are singletons; the top ten hold about 16%. Input material: PBMCs. These receptors were obtained from a man between 35 and 55 years old in good health and CMV-seropositive.

As concerns this clone: Other nucleotide sequences from this sample produce the same CDR3. The CDR3 region is CASRHGTVYGYTF. CDR3 coding DNA: TGTGCCAGCAGACATGGGACAGTCTATGGCTACACCTTC. This chain links TRBV14 with TRBJ1-2; 7 nucleotides align to TRBD1. V lost 6 bases, J lost 4 bases, and 5 bases stayed unmatched. Germline-derived CDR1 and CDR2 are SGHDN and FVKESK. CDR3 size: 13 residues. The full variable domain, with the rest looked up from reference TRBV14 and TRBJ1-2, is EAGVTQFPSHSVIEKGQTVTLRCDPISGHDNLYWYRRVMGKEIKFLLHFVKESKQDESGMPNNRFLAERTGGTYSTLKVQPAELEDSGVYFCASRHGTVYGYTFGSGTRLTVV.

The chain employs TRBV5-8 and TRBJ2-5; possibly TRBD1 for D (6 bases). Germline CDR1 is SGHTS and CDR2 is YDEGEE. The CDR3 covers 14 residues. The germline V and J ends were trimmed by 0 bases and 5 bases, with 11 bases remaining between them. The CDR3, as DNA: TGTGCCAGCAGCTTGGACAGGGCCTTGGAGACCCAGTACTTC. Translated, it gives CASSLDRALETQYF. Full variable domain (outside the CDR3, taken from reference TRBV5-8 and TRBJ2-5): EAGVTQSPTHLIKTRGQQATLRCSPISGHTSVYWYQQALGLGLQFLLWYDEGEERNRGNFPPRFSGRQFPNYSSELNVNALELEDSALYLCASSLDRALETQYFGPGTRLLVL.

This clone was counted a few times. The gene calls are TRBV18 and TRBJ2-2, with TRBD2 identical over 11 bases. The CDR3 contains 16 residues. In germline, CDR1 is KGHSH, CDR2 LQKENI. V lost 5 bases to trimming and J lost 4 bases; unmatched junction nucleotides: 6. As DNA, the CDR3 is TGTGCCAGCTCAGCCGGGACTAGCGGAATCACCGGGGAGCTGTTTTTT. It specifies CASSAGTSGITGELFF.

The chain has TRBV19 and TRBJ2-2; no definite D call. Germline assignment: CDR1 LNHDA and CDR2 SQIVND (reference sequence). Trimming cost V 6 bases and J 0 bases, with 8 bases left between them. The CDR3 has 14 residues. The CDR3 DNA follows: TGTGCCAGTAGGGGCAACACGAACACCGGGGAGCTGTTTTTT. Translating gives CASRGNTNTGELFF. Complete variable domain (other parts from reference TRBV19 and TRBJ2-2): DGGITQSPKYLFRKEGQNVTLSCEQNLNHDAMYWYRQDPGQGLRLIYYSQIVNDFQKGDIAEGYSVSREKKESFPLTVTSAQKNPTAFYLCASRGNTNTGELFFGEGSRLTVL.

This clone turned up a few times. CDR3 in amino acids: CASSPAGQAYEQYF. In nucleotides, the CDR3 is TGTGCCAGCAGCCCCGCGGGACAGGCCTACGAGCAGTACTTC. The chain couples TRBV6-5 to TRBJ2-7; 8 bases agree with TRBD1. Trimming cost V 6 bases and J 2 bases; bases outside gene matches: 6. The CDR3 has 14 residues. The germline CDR1 and CDR2 sequences are MNHEY and SVGAGI.

This clone was observed a few times. J is TRBJ2-1 and V is TRBV9; 7 nucleotides line up with TRBD2. The J segment lost 0 bases and the V segment lost 0 bases, leaving 9 bases of the junction unmatched. CDR3 length equals 18 residues. Germline lookup yields CDR1 SGDLS and CDR2 YYNGEE. The CDR3 DNA sequence: TGTGCCAGCAGCGTAGCCACTAGGACTAGGAACTCCTACAATGAGCAGTTCTTC. Protein product: CASSVATRTRNSYNEQFF. Complete variable domain (other parts from reference TRBV9 and TRBJ2-1): DSGVTQTPKHLITATGQRVTLRCSPRSGDLSVYWYQQSLDQGLQFLIQYYNGEERAKGNILERFSAQQFPDLHSELNLSSLELGDSALYFCASSVATRTRNSYNEQFFGPGTRLTVL.

This clone was seen a handful of times. The chain couples TRBV18 to TRBJ1-3; possible D gene TRBD1, 5 bases. This CDR3 is built from 16 residues. The germline V gene encodes CDR1 KGHSH and CDR2 LQKENI. With 0 bases removed from V and 3 bases from J, the gap between germline ends came to 12 bases. The CDR3 nucleotides are TGTGCCAGCTCACCACCTTGGACGGGGGGTGGAAACACCATATATTTT. Its translation: CASSPPWTGGGNTIYF.

This clone has only a few counts. The V call is TRBV7-8, the J call TRBJ2-7; a weak D match, TRBD2 (5 bases). The CDR3 totals 13 residues. Germline CDR1 is SGHVS and CDR2 is FQNEAQ. Trimming took 0 bases from V and 6 from J, leaving 9 bases between them. The CDR3 DNA reads as TGTGCCAGCAGCTTAGCGGGAGAATCCGAGCAGTACTTC. Protein product: CASSLAGESEQYF.

This clone came up a few times. The rearrangement joins TRBV30 to TRBJ2-1; the match to TRBD2 covers 13 bases. The CDR3 loop spans 16 amino acids. From germline, CDR1 is GTSNPN and CDR2 SVGIG (reference sequence). J gave up 9 bases and V 4 bases, and 12 bases lay outside the gene matches. The CDR3 region has the DNA TGTGCCTGGAACCGAAAGGGACTAGCGGGATTGGGTGAGCAGTTCTTC. Protein sequence: CAWNRKGLAGLGEQFF.

This clone has at least ten counts. The chain employs TRBV28 and TRBJ1-4; 7 bases are shared with TRBD1. The junction had 5 bases not matched to a gene; V was cut back by 6 bases and J by 4 bases. Germline lookup yields CDR1 MDHEN and CDR2 SYDVKM. This CDR3 has 14 residues. CDR3 bases: TGTGCCAGCAGCCGGGGACAGATTAATGAAAAACTGTTTTTT. Translation: CASSRGQINEKLFF. Variable domain in full (rest from reference TRBV28 and TRBJ1-4): DVKVTQSSRYLVKRTGEKVFLECVQDMDHENMFWYRQDPGLGLRLIYFSYDVKMKEKGDIPEGYSVSREKKERFSLILESASTNQTSMYLCASSRGQINEKLFFGSGTQLSVL.

The chain employs TRBV29-1 and TRBJ2-6, with a weak D call TRBD2 (6 bases). This CDR3 spans 15 amino acids. The germline gives CDR1 SQVTM, CDR2 ANQGSEA. V shed 6 bases and J shed 0 bases, with 12 bases lying between them. CDR3 sequence (DNA): TGCAGCGTCCGGGACGGGAGCTCTGGGGCCAACGTCCTGACTTTC. Amino acids: CSVRDGSSGANVLTF.

Only a few counts were recorded for this clone. The chain has TRBV7-2 and TRBJ2-7; 7 nucleotides match TRBD2. V was pared by 1 base and J by 4 bases, with 10 bases of the junction left unmatched. The CDR3 has 16 amino acids. Germline assignment: CDR1 SGHTA and CDR2 FQGNSA. CDR3 residues: CASSLGEGTGAYEQYF. The CDR3 DNA reads as TGTGCCAGCAGCTTAGGGGAGGGGACCGGGGCTTACGAGCAGTACTTC.